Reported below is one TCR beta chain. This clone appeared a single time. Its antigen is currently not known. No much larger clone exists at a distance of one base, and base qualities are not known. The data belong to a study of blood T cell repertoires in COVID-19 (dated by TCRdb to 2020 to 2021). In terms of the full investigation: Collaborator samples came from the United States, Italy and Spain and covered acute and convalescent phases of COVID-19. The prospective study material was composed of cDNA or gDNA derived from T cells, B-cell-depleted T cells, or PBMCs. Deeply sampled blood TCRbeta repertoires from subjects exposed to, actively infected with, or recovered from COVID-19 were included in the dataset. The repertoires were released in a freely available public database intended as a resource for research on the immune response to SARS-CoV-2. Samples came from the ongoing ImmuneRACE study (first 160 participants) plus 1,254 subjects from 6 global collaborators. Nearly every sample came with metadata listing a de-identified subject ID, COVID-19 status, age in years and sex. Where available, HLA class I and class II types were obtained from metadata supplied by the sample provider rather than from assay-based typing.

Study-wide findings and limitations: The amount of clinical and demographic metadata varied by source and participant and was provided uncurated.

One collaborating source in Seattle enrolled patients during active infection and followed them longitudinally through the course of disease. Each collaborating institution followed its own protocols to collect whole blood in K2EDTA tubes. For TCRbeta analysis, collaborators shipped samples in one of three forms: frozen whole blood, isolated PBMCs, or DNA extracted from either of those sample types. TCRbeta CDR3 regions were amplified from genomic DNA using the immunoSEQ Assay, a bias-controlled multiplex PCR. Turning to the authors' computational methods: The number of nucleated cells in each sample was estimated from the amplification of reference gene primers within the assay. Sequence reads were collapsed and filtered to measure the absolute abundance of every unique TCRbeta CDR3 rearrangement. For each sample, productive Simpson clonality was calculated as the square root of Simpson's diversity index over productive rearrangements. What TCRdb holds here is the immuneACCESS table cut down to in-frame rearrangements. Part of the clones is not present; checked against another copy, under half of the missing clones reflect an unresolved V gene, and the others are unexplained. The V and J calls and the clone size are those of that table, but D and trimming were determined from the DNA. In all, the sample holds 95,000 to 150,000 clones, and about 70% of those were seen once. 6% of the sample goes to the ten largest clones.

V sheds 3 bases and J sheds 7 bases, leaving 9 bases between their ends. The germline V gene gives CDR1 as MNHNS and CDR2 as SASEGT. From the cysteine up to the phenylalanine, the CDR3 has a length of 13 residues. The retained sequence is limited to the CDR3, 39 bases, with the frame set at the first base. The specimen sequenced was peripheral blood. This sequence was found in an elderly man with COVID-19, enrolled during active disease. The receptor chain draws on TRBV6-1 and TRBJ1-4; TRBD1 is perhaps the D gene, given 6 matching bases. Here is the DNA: TGTGCCAGCAGTGACGGACAGACTGAAAAACTGTTTTTT. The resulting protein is CASSDGQTEKLFF.